Below, 23 T cell receptor beta chains from the same sample are listed, as sequenced in a study of cytomegalovirus exposure and HLA in healthy donors. PCR involved 60 Vbeta and 13 Jbeta primers. Generated by immunoSEQ multiplex PCR, the TCRdb table keeps only in-frame clones and is missing some. Among some 150,000 clones listed, under 90% were seen once. Sequencing used PBMCs. The receptor source for this set is a man under 40 in good health and CMV-seronegative.

This clone was picked up a small number of times. The chain has TRBV2 and TRBJ2-5, with D perhaps matching TRBD1 (6 bases). This CDR3 region has 19 residues. V lost 5 bases and J lost 0, with 25 bases in between. Germline V CDR1 and CDR2: SNHLY, FYNNEI. DNA for the CDR3: TGTGCCAGCAGTTCTCCTGACAGGTTCTCGGGATGGTACCAAGAGACCCAGTACTTC. Translating it yields CASSSPDRFSGWYQETQYF.

The chain recombines TRBV6-5 with TRBJ1-2; TRBD1 aligns across 8 bases. Trimming at V came to 5 bases and at J to 8 bases, leaving 4 bases not matched to a gene. Looked up from germline, CDR1 is MNHEY and CDR2 is SVGAGI. The CDR3 has 12 residues. CDR3 sequence: CASSQTGDGYTF. CDR3 coding DNA: TGTGCCAGCAGTCAGACAGGGGACGGCTACACCTTC.

This chain links TRBV11-3 with TRBJ1-1, with D tentatively TRBD1 (6 bases). The V end lost 5 bases, the J end lost 0 bases, and 13 bases lay between the germline ends. The CDR3 length is 15 residues. CDR1 is SGHNT and CDR2 is YENEEA in the germline V gene. CDR3 region: CASSADSDMNTEAFF. The CDR3 nucleotides read TGTGCCAGCAGCGCGGACAGCGACATGAACACTGAAGCTTTCTTT.

This clone was recorded a few times. The gene calls are TRBV2 and TRBJ1-1, with D hard to call. The CDR3 length is 14 residues. Germline-derived CDR1 and CDR2 are SNHLY and FYNNEI. Trimming removed 6 bases from V and 1 base from J, with 12 bases in between. In DNA, the CDR3 is TGTGCCAGCAGGCCTAGAAGCCCGAACACTGAAGCTTTCTTT. This translates into CASRPRSPNTEAFF.

This chain joins TRBV13 and TRBJ1-4; a possible D gene is TRBD1 (6 bases). Looked up from germline, CDR1 is PRHDT and CDR2 is FYEKMQ (reference sequence). Trimming removed 8 bases at V and 4 bases at J, with 11 bases between. This CDR3 spans 13 amino acids. DNA of the CDR3: TGTGCCAGCTCTCAGGGGATTAATGAAAAACTGTTTTTT. This gives the protein CASSQGINEKLFF.

CDR3 in amino acids: CASTLRQATYEQYF. CDR3 nucleotides: TGTGCCAGCACCCTAAGACAGGCCACCTACGAGCAGTACTTC. This chain uses TRBV28 with TRBJ2-5; TRBD1 might be the D (6 bases). The DNA end is more similar to TRBJ2-7, so the J call may be wrong. The CDR3 is made up of 14 amino acids. CDR1 and CDR2 (germline): MDHEN, SYDVKM.

This clone was seen a single time. The chain carries TRBV19 and TRBJ1-1; TRBD1 agrees at 8 bases. CDR3 length: 17 residues. CDR1 is LNHDA, CDR2 SQIVND, per germline (reference sequence). V was pared by 6 bases and J by 4 bases, with 16 bases of the junction left unmatched. CDR3: CASRSFRQGNKITEAFF. The CDR3 region has the DNA TGTGCCAGTAGATCCTTCCGACAGGGGAATAAGATCACTGAAGCTTTCTTT.

The chain employs TRBV5-1 and TRBJ2-1, with TRBD2 matching 9 bases. The CDR3 is 15 residues long. Germline lookup yields CDR1 SGHRS and CDR2 YFSETQ. J lost 9 bases, V lost 3 bases, and 10 bases had no gene match. Here the CDR3 reads CASSWKGLANSEQFF. The CDR3 DNA reads as TGCGCCAGCAGCTGGAAGGGACTAGCCAACTCTGAGCAGTTCTTC.

In regard to this clone: At one of its ends the junction is not consistent with the germline gene, which may arise from a read error. The chain uses TRBV7-9 and TRBJ2-3, with 12 bases lining up with TRBD2. From germline, CDR1 is SEHNR and CDR2 FQNEAQ (reference sequence). The length of the CDR3 is 15 residues. DNA of the CDR3: TGTTCCAGCAGCTTACCTAGCGGGGGGGTTGATACGCAGTATTTT. Protein sequence: CSSSLPSGGVDTQYF.

This clone was counted a single time. The chain has TRBV25-1 and TRBJ2-7; 8 nucleotides align to TRBD1. The V and J ends lost 5 bases and 6 bases, in that order; junction bases with no gene match: 12. The CDR3 sequence is 15 residues long. CDR1 is MGHDK and CDR2 is SYGVNS in the germline V gene. The CDR3: CASSSFGTGGCEQYF. The CDR3 region has the DNA TGTGCCAGCAGTTCCTTTGGGACAGGCGGGTGCGAGCAGTACTTC.

This chain joins TRBV15 and TRBJ1-5, with D hard to call. Trimming took off 1 base at V and 3 bases at J, with 13 bases between the two ends. Germline CDR1 reads LNHNV; CDR2 reads YYDKDF (reference sequence). The CDR3 covers 16 residues. DNA for the CDR3: TGTGCCACCAGCAGAGCGGTCGGCAGGTCCAATCAGCCCCAGCATTTT. The encoded protein is CATSRAVGRSNQPQHF.

In this sample, this clone turned up once. In nucleotides, the CDR3 is TGTGCCTGGAGTGTAACAGGGGGGGTTGAGCAGTTCTTC. Its protein is CAWSVTGGVEQFF. The V gene is TRBV30, the J gene TRBJ2-1; a weak D match, TRBD1 (8 bases). Germline assignment: CDR1 GTSNPN and CDR2 SVGIG (reference sequence). The CDR3 has 13 residues. Trimming shortened V by 0 bases and J by 9 bases, and 12 bases separated the two germline ends.

This clone was counted between two and nine times. The V and J genes are TRBV20-1 and TRBJ1-1, with D hard to call. Deletions cut 7 bases from V and 6 bases from J, with 9 bases between. CDR3 length: 10 amino acids. Germline lookup yields CDR1 DFQATT and CDR2 SNEGSKA (reference sequence). CDR3 loop: CSGEVAEAFF. CDR3 DNA sequence: TGCAGTGGTGAGGTGGCTGAAGCTTTCTTT.

This clone has a handful of counts. The J gene is TRBJ1-1, the V gene TRBV2; D unresolved. Per the germline V gene, CDR1 is SNHLY and CDR2 is FYNNEI. Trimming took off 6 bases at V and 6 bases at J, with 11 bases between the two ends. There are 12 residues in the CDR3. The CDR3 DNA is TGTGCCAGCAGAGTTACGCGAGCTGAAGCTTTCTTT. The encoded protein is CASRVTRAEAFF.

This chain joins TRBV5-4 and TRBJ2-2; possible D gene TRBD2, 6 bases. Germline CDR1 is SGHNT and CDR2 is YYREEE (reference sequence). This CDR3 region has 15 residues. V shed 5 bases and J shed 0 bases, with 11 bases lying between them. DNA of the CDR3: TGTGCCAGCAGTCTCGGCGGGGCGAACACCGGGGAGCTGTTTTTT. Encoded protein: CASSLGGANTGELFF.

This chain uses TRBV19 with TRBJ1-4, with TRBD1 identical over 9 bases. With V trimmed by 7 bases and J by 7 bases, 13 bases remained unmatched. The germline gives CDR1 LNHDA, CDR2 SQIVND (reference sequence). This CDR3 has 16 residues. In DNA, the CDR3 is TGTGCCAGTACTACAGGGGGCGGTTGGGATGGTGAAAAACTGTTTTTT. Protein sequence: CASTTGGGWDGEKLFF. The whole variable domain, remainder taken from reference TRBV19 and TRBJ1-4, is DGGITQSPKYLFRKEGQNVTLSCEQNLNHDAMYWYRQDPGQGLRLIYYSQIVNDFQKGDIAEGYSVSREKKESFPLTVTSAQKNPTAFYLCASTTGGGWDGEKLFFGSGTQLSVL.

The rearrangement uses TRBV7-2 and TRBJ2-1; perhaps TRBD1 as D (6 bases). Germline values: CDR1 SGHTA, CDR2 FQGNSA. This CDR3 is built from 15 residues. V was cut by 2 bases and J by 9 bases, with 17 bases left in between. As DNA, the CDR3 is TGTGCCAGCAGCTTAATAGGCAGGGGCGGAAGTGAGCAGTTCTTC. Amino acid sequence: CASSLIGRGGSEQFF.

This clone was recorded once. The junction does not match germline at one end; this may be a read error. The chain carries TRBV7-9 and TRBJ1-5, with D hard to call. The length of the CDR3 is 15 residues. The germline CDR1 and CDR2 sequences are SEHNR and FQNEAQ (reference sequence). The CDR3 DNA reads TGTTCCAGCAGCTATTTCGGACGGGAGAATCAGCCCCAGCATTTT. Translated: CSSSYFGRENQPQHF.

The chain recombines TRBV9 with TRBJ2-6; 8 bases match TRBD2. V gave up 4 bases and J gave up 4 bases; unmatched junction bases: 7. The germline gives CDR1 SGDLS, CDR2 YYNGEE. CDR3 length equals 16 residues. The CDR3 coding sequence is TGTGCCAGCAGCCCAAGCGGGAGCACAGGGGCCAACGTCCTGACTTTC. This gives the protein CASSPSGSTGANVLTF.

The CDR3 DNA is TGTGCCAGCAGTCCCTACTCTGGAAACACCATATATTTT. This codes for CASSPYSGNTIYF. V is TRBV28 and J is TRBJ1-3, with unresolved D. The CDR3 has 13 amino acids. The germline V gene has CDR1 MDHEN and CDR2 SYDVKM. Trimming stripped 5 bases from V and 0 bases from J, with 5 bases between. Looking up the rest from reference TRBV28 and TRBJ1-3 gives the full variable domain: DVKVTQSSRYLVKRTGEKVFLECVQDMDHENMFWYRQDPGLGLRLIYFSYDVKMKEKGDIPEGYSVSREKKERFSLILESASTNQTSMYLCASSPYSGNTIYFGEGSWLTVV.

This rearrangement joins TRBV6-5 to TRBJ1-4, with 9 positions matching TRBD1. V shed 5 bases and J 8 bases; nucleotides not matched to a gene: 6. Germline values: CDR1 MNHEY, CDR2 SVGAGI. There are 14 residues in the CDR3. The DNA for the CDR3 is TGTGCCAGCAGTGCAGGGACAGGGCGGGAAAAACTGTTTTTT. It translates to CASSAGTGREKLFF.

This clone was found once. The chain joins TRBV5-4 to TRBJ1-1; TRBD1 might be the D (5 bases). Germline V gives CDR1 SGHNT, CDR2 YYREEE (reference sequence). CDR3 length equals 14 residues. V gave up 3 bases and J gave up 2 bases, with 11 bases separating them. The CDR3 nucleotides read TGTGCCAGCAGCTACAGGACGGCAAACACTGAAGCTTTCTTT. Amino acid sequence: CASSYRTANTEAFF.

CDR3 in DNA: TGTGCCAGTTCAACCGACAGCGGGGACATCTACGAGCAGTACTTC. Translated, it gives CASSTDSGDIYEQYF. The rearrangement uses TRBV18 and TRBJ2-7; TRBD2 is a possible D gene (7 bases). CDR1 is KGHSH and CDR2 is LQKENI in the germline V gene. This CDR3 comprises 15 residues. Between the trimmed V and J ends, which lost 9 bases and 3 bases, there was a span of 21 bases. The whole variable domain, remainder taken from reference TRBV18 and TRBJ2-7, is NAGVMQNPRHLVRRRGQEARLRCSPMKGHSHVYWYRQLPEEGLKFMVYLQKENIIDESGMPKERFSAEFPKEGPSILRIQQVVRGDSAAYFCASSTDSGDIYEQYFGPGTRLTVT.